The 18 T cell receptor beta chains presented below share a single source sample, sequenced in a study of cytomegalovirus exposure and HLA in healthy donors. The PCR employed 60 Vbeta primers together with 13 Jbeta primers. Generated by immunoSEQ multiplex PCR, the TCRdb table keeps only in-frame clones and is missing some. Of 170,000 or so clones listed, roughly 78% are singletons. The sample was PBMCs. The receptors were sampled from a woman in her forties or fifties in good health and CMV-seropositive.

Only a few counts were recorded for this clone. V gene TRBV5-5 combines with J gene TRBJ2-6, with D perhaps matching TRBD1 (7 bases). V was pared by 5 bases and J by 0 bases, with 9 bases between. Germline lookup yields CDR1 SGHKS and CDR2 YYEKEE (reference sequence). The CDR3 contains 15 residues. The CDR3: CASRRDSSGANVLTF. The DNA of the CDR3 is TGTGCCAGCAGGCGGGACAGCTCTGGGGCCAACGTCCTGACTTTC.

The table lists this clone with a few counts. V gene TRBV6-5 combines with J gene TRBJ1-2, with D maybe TRBD1 (5 bases). This CDR3 is built from 14 residues. Trimming took off 4 bases at V and 8 bases at J, with 17 bases between the two ends. Germline V gives CDR1 MNHEY, CDR2 SVGAGI. Written as DNA, the CDR3 is TGTGCCAGCAGTTCCTGGACCCAGGGTGGGGGCTACACCTTC. This sequence encodes CASSSWTQGGGYTF.

The CDR3 reads CASSFRPGDYEQYF. Written as DNA, the CDR3 is TGTGCCAGCAGCTTCCGGCCAGGGGATTACGAGCAGTACTTC. V and J are TRBV7-9 and TRBJ2-7; perhaps TRBD1 as D (6 bases). CDR1 and CDR2 from the germline V gene are SEHNR and FQNEAQ (reference sequence). The CDR3 contains 14 residues. Trimming cost V 3 bases and J 4 bases, with 13 bases left between them.

This clone showed up just a few times. This chain joins TRBV19 and TRBJ2-1; D gene ambiguous. The V gene's germline CDR1 is LNHDA and CDR2 SQIVND (reference sequence). The CDR3 is 16 residues long. The V end lost 4 bases, the J end lost 2 bases, and 15 bases lay between the germline ends. In nucleotides, the CDR3 is TGTGCCAGTAGTAGCCAATCAGCCGGAGCCTACAATGAGCAGTTCTTC. This gives the protein CASSSQSAGAYNEQFF.

This clone occurred a few times. This sequence joins TRBV5-1 and TRBJ2-7, with 7 bases that match TRBD1. CDR3 length equals 16 residues. Germline V gene sequence: CDR1 SGHRS, CDR2 YFSETQ. Trimming took 4 bases from V and 0 from J; bases not matched to a gene: 10. The CDR3 sequence is CASSRGDRDPSYEQYF. CDR3 in DNA: TGCGCCAGCAGCAGAGGAGACAGGGACCCCTCCTACGAGCAGTACTTC.

This sequence joins TRBV5-4 and TRBJ2-7; 13 bases agree with TRBD2. V was pared by 9 bases and J by 5 bases, with 5 bases of the junction left unmatched. CDR1 SGHNT and CDR2 YYREEE come from the germline V gene (reference sequence). CDR3 length: 13 residues. CDR3 in amino acids: CATGLAGADEQYF. The CDR3 DNA reads as TGTGCCACCGGACTAGCGGGGGCGGACGAGCAGTACTTC.

V and J are TRBV11-1 and TRBJ1-1, with a possible D match to TRBD1 (6 bases). Trimming removed 1 base from V and 1 base from J, with 10 bases in between. Germline V lookup: CDR1 SGHAT, CDR2 FQDESV (reference sequence). There are 15 residues in the CDR3. The CDR3 spells CASSLGTASNTEAFF. For the CDR3, the DNA is TGTGCCAGCAGCTTAGGGACAGCTTCGAACACTGAAGCTTTCTTT.

The chain is built from TRBV5-1 and TRBJ2-2; possible D gene TRBD1, 5 bases. The V end was cut by 0 bases, the J end by 7 bases, with 10 bases between. From germline, CDR1 is SGHRS and CDR2 YFSETQ. The CDR3 contains 14 residues. DNA of the CDR3: TGCGCCAGCAGCTTGGAGGGGTTAGACGGGGAGCTGTTTTTT. This translates into CASSLEGLDGELFF. Filled out from reference TRBV5-1 and TRBJ2-2, the complete variable domain reads KAGVTQTPRYLIKTRGQQVTLSCSPISGHRSVSWYQQTPGQGLQFLFEYFSETQRNKGNFPGRFSGRQFSNSRSEMNVSTLELGDSALYLCASSLEGLDGELFFGEGSRLTVL.

Comments on this clone: The same CDR3 is also encoded by other DNA sequences in this sample. The rearrangement uses TRBV20-1 and TRBJ1-1; D is unresolved. Germline CDR1 DFQATT, CDR2 SNEGSKA (reference sequence). The CDR3 totals 11 residues. V was trimmed by 6 bases and J by 3 bases, leaving 8 bases between them. The CDR3 nucleotides are TGCAGTGCCACCGGGGACACTGAAGCTTTCTTT. As protein: CSATGDTEAFF.

J is TRBJ1-2 and V is TRBV4-2; TRBD1 agrees at 7 bases. V gave up 1 base and J gave up 1 base; unmatched junction bases: 9. This CDR3 region has 17 residues. In germline, CDR1 is LGHNA, CDR2 YNFKEQ. CDR3 nucleotide sequence: TGTGCCAGCAGCCAAGTCCAAGGGGGCGAACTTAACTATGGCTACACCTTC. This sequence encodes CASSQVQGGELNYGYTF.

The chain joins TRBV5-6 to TRBJ1-2, with D possibly being TRBD1 (5 bases). Germline CDR1 SGHDT, CDR2 YYEEEE. This CDR3 spans 13 amino acids. V gave up 6 bases and J gave up 4 bases, with 13 bases separating them. DNA for the CDR3: TGTGCCAGCATGGAGGGGCAGGGCTATGGCTACACCTTC. Amino acids: CASMEGQGYGYTF.

On this clone itself: The junction differs from germline at one of its ends, possibly a read error. The chain links TRBV7-8 to TRBJ1-2, with D possibly being TRBD1 (5 bases). This CDR3 has 8 amino acids. Per the germline V gene, CDR1 is SGHVS and CDR2 is FQNEAQ. CDR3 DNA: TGTGCCAGCAGCCGGGACTCCTTC. Its translation: CASSRDSF.

This chain joins TRBV5-1 and TRBJ2-3; 11 bases map to TRBD2. V trimming: 4 bases; J trimming: 3 bases; junction bases outside the gene matches: 7. The germline gives CDR1 SGHRS, CDR2 YFSETQ. The CDR3 has 16 residues. Here the CDR3 DNA reads TGCGCCAGCAGCCTGACTAGCGGGGCTGGGACAGATACGCAGTATTTT. It translates to CASSLTSGAGTDTQYF.

The chain recombines TRBV6-1 with TRBJ2-7; no clear D gene. This CDR3 has 13 amino acids. The germline V and J ends were trimmed by 4 bases and 3 bases, with 10 bases remaining between them. Germline-derived CDR1 and CDR2 are MNHNS and SASEGT. The CDR3 nucleotides are TGTGCCAGCAGTGTGGTAGCTGGCTACGAGCAGTACTTC. This encodes CASSVVAGYEQYF.

This clone was recorded many times. The chain couples TRBV13 to TRBJ1-1; D call uncertain. V was shortened by 2 bases and J by 5 bases, with 15 bases between the two germline ends. Germline CDR1 and CDR2: PRHDT and FYEKMQ (reference sequence). This CDR3 has 15 residues. The CDR3: CASSLYDTLRTEAFF. The DNA of the CDR3 is TGTGCCAGCAGCTTATACGACACTTTAAGGACTGAAGCTTTCTTT.

The chain carries TRBV2 and TRBJ1-3, with no clear D. The germline V gene encodes CDR1 SNHLY and CDR2 FYNNEI. The CDR3 is 15 amino acids. V was pared by 4 bases and J by 4 bases, with 14 bases between. CDR3 loop: CASSGTFTGGNTIYF. Written as DNA, the CDR3 is TGTGCCAGCAGTGGGACTTTTACGGGCGGAAACACCATATATTTT.

This clone was observed once. The chain links TRBV18 to TRBJ2-1; TRBD1 matches at 7 bases. The V gene's germline CDR1 is KGHSH and CDR2 LQKENI. The J segment lost 4 bases and the V segment lost 3 bases, leaving 3 bases of the junction unmatched. The CDR3 totals 14 residues. CDR3 sequence: CASSPGQLYNEQFF. CDR3 bases: TGTGCCAGCTCACCGGGACAGCTTTACAATGAGCAGTTCTTC.

The genes are TRBV5-5 and TRBJ2-7; 7 bases line up with TRBD1. This CDR3 has 14 residues. The V and J ends lost 4 bases and 6 bases, in that order; junction bases with no gene match: 10. CDR1 SGHKS and CDR2 YYEKEE come from the germline V gene (reference sequence). CDR3 DNA: TGTGCCAGCAGCAGTTACAGGGGAATCTCCGAGCAGTACTTC. Amino acid sequence: CASSSYRGISEQYF.